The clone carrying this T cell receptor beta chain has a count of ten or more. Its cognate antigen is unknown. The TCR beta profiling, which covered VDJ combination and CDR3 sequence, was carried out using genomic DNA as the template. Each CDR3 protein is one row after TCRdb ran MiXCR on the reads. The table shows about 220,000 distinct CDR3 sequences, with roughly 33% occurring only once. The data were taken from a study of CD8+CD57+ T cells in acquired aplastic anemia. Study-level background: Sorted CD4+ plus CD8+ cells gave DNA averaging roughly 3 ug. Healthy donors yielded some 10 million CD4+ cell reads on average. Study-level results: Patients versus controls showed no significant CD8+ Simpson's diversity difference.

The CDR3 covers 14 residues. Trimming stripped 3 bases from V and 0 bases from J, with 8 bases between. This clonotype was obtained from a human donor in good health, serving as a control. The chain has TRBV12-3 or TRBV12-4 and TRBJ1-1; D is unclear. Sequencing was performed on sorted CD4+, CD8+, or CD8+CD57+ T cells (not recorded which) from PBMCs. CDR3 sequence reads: CASSLRPLNTEAFF. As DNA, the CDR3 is TGTGCCAGCAGTTTGCGGCCGTTGAACACTGAAGCTTTCTTT.